Shown below are 12 T cell receptor beta chains from a single sample sequenced in a study of blood T cell repertoires in COVID-19. The table came from immunoSEQ multiplex PCR; TCRdb's copy has only in-frame clones and leaves some out. Here the sample spans 45,000 to 60,000 clones, roughly 86% being singletons. The sample consisted of peripheral blood. Receptors were obtained from a woman at least 80 years old with acute or convalescent COVID-19.

This clone came up a few times. V gene TRBV5-6 combines with J gene TRBJ2-7; tentative D call: TRBD2 (5 bases). CDR1 and CDR2 from the germline V gene are SGHDT and YYEEEE. There are 13 residues in the CDR3. Trimming pared 4 bases from V and 2 bases from J, leaving 10 bases between. The CDR3 nucleotides read TGTGCCAGCAGCCTCCCCGGGGCCTACGAGCAGTACTTC. Protein: CASSLPGAYEQYF.

This clone was seen a single time. The chain combines TRBV18 with TRBJ1-3, with D possibly matching TRBD1 (6 bases). Germline CDR1 reads KGHSH; CDR2 reads LQKENI. This CDR3 contains 12 residues. CDR3 DNA sequence: TGTGCTGTAAGGGGGACTGGAAACACCATATATTTT. Translation: CAVRGTGNTIYF.

V gene TRBV3-1 (or the pseudogene TRBV3-2) combines with J gene TRBJ2-7; D is ambiguous. Germline assignment: CDR1 LGHDT and CDR2 YNNKEL (reference sequence). This CDR3 has 15 residues. V gave up 5 bases and J gave up 6 bases, with 20 bases separating them. The CDR3 protein is CASSSGGNPAGEQYF. CDR3 DNA: TGTGCCAGCAGCTCCGGTGGTAACCCCGCCGGCGAGCAGTACTTC.

The chain uses TRBV7-9 and TRBJ1-5, with 8 bases lining up with TRBD1. With 0 bases clipped from V and 5 bases from J, the junction kept 6 bases outside the gene matches. Germline CDR1 SEHNR, CDR2 FQNEAQ (reference sequence). The CDR3 is made up of 16 amino acids. CDR3 amino acids: CASSLAIVTGDQPQHF. The CDR3 DNA reads TGTGCCAGCAGCTTAGCGATAGTGACAGGGGATCAGCCCCAGCATTTT.

The J gene is TRBJ2-5, the V gene TRBV6-5; 11 nucleotides align to TRBD2. V shed 3 bases and J 2 bases; nucleotides not matched to a gene: 5. The germline gives CDR1 MNHEY, CDR2 SVGAGI. The CDR3 runs to 16 residues. CDR3: CASSYSGRAGQETQYF. In DNA form, the CDR3 reads TGTGCCAGCAGTTATAGCGGGAGGGCCGGGCAAGAGACCCAGTACTTC.

This clone has just a few counts. This chain links TRBV7-2 with TRBJ1-5, with D tentatively TRBD1 (6 bases). V was trimmed by 1 base and J by 0 bases, leaving 7 bases between them. This CDR3 is built from 15 residues. In germline, CDR1 is SGHTA, CDR2 FQGNSA. CDR3 in amino acids: CASSLGDISNQPQHF. The CDR3 DNA reads as TGTGCCAGCAGCTTAGGGGACATTAGCAATCAGCCCCAGCATTTT.

The chain couples TRBV5-1 to TRBJ2-2; no definite D call. Germline CDR1 is SGHRS and CDR2 is YFSETQ. CDR3 size: 15 residues. The ends were cut back, 4 bases at V and 0 bases at J, with 10 bases in the middle. CDR3 amino acids: CASSVTGSNTGELFF. Written as DNA, the CDR3 is TGCGCCAGCAGCGTGACTGGGTCGAACACCGGGGAGCTGTTTTTT.

The chain uses TRBV30 and TRBJ1-1, with 7 bases fitting TRBD1. The CDR3 spans 14 residues. J gave up 6 bases and V 1 base, and 8 bases lay outside the gene matches. CDR1 is GTSNPN, CDR2 SVGIG, per germline (reference sequence). This chain's CDR3 is CAWSAPTGKSEAFF. CDR3 nucleotide sequence: TGTGCCTGGAGTGCACCGACAGGGAAGTCTGAAGCTTTCTTT.

The J gene is TRBJ2-3, the V gene TRBV14; TRBD1 aligns across 8 bases. Germline CDR1 and CDR2: SGHDN and FVKESK. This CDR3 comprises 16 residues. V lost 2 bases, J lost 0 bases, and 4 bases stayed unmatched. The CDR3 nucleotides read TGTGCCAGCAGCCAATCGGACAGGGCTAGCACAGATACGCAGTATTTT. Translated, it gives CASSQSDRASTDTQYF. Based on the CDR3 plus reference TRBV14 and TRBJ2-3, the full variable domain is EAGVTQFPSHSVIEKGQTVTLRCDPISGHDNLYWYRRVMGKEIKFLLHFVKESKQDESGMPNNRFLAERTGGTYSTLKVQPAELEDSGVYFCASSQSDRASTDTQYFGPGTRLTVL.

The rearrangement joins TRBV12-3 or TRBV12-4 to TRBJ1-2, with 11 bases that match TRBD1. V dropped 11 bases and J dropped 5; count of bases not matched to a gene: 4. CDR3 length equals 12 residues. The CDR3 DNA reads as TGTGCCTCGGGGACAGGGGGTTATGGCTACACCTTC. It translates to CASGTGGYGYTF.

J is TRBJ1-5 and V is TRBV2; weak D call: TRBD1 (5 bases). V was clipped by 6 bases and J by 3 bases, with 15 bases between them. Germline CDR1 reads SNHLY; CDR2 reads FYNNEI. The CDR3 is 15 amino acids. The CDR3 reads CASSRVEGDNQPQHF. The CDR3 coding sequence is TGTGCCAGCAGCCGGGTGGAAGGGGACAATCAGCCCCAGCATTTT.

The V gene is TRBV9, the J gene TRBJ2-1; TRBD2 matches 14 bases. The CDR3 runs to 15 residues. Germline CDR1 and CDR2: SGDLS and YYNGEE. The trim removed 4 bases at V and 9 bases at J, leaving 6 bases unmatched. The CDR3 sequence: CASSPGTSGRTEQFF. The CDR3 DNA sequence: TGTGCCAGCAGCCCGGGGACTAGCGGGAGAACTGAGCAGTTCTTC.